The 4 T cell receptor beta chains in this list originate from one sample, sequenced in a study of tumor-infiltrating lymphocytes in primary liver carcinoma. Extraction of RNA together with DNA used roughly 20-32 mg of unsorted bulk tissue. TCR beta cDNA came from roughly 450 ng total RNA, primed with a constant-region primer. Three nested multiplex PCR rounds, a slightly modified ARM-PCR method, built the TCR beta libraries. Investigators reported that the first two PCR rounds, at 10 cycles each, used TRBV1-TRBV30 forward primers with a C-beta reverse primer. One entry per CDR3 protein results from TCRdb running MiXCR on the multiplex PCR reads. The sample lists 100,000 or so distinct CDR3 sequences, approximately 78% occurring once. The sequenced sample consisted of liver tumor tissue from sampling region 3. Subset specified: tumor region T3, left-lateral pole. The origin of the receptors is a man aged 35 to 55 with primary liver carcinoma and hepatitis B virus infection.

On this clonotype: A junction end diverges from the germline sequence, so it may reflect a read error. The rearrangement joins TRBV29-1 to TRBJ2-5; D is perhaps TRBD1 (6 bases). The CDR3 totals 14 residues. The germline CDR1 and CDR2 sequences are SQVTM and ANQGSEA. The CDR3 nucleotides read TGCAGCCCTAGGACAGCATCGTTTCAAGAGACACAGTACTTC. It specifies CSPRTASFQETQYF. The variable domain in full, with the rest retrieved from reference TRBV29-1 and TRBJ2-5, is SAVISQKPSRDICQRGTSLTIQCQVDSQVTMMFWYRQQPGQSLTLIATANQGSEATYESGFVIDKFPISRPNLTFSTLTVSNMSPEDSSIYLCSPRTASFQETQYFGPGTRLLVL.

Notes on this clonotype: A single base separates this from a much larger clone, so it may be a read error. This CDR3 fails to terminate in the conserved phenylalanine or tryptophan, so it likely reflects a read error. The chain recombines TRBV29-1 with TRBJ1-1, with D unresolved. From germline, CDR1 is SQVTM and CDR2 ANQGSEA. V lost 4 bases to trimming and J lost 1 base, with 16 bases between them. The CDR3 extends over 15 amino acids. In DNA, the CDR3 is TGCAGCGTTGGACCCGGGTGGGCCACGAACACTGAAGCTTTCTCT. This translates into CSVGPGWATNTEAFS.

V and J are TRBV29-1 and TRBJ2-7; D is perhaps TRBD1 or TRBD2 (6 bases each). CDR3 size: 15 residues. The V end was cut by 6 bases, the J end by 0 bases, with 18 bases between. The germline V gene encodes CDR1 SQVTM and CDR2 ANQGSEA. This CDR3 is CSVLAPGACSYEQYF. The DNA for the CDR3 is TGCAGCGTCCTAGCTCCGGGGGCTTGCTCCTACGAGCAGTACTTC.

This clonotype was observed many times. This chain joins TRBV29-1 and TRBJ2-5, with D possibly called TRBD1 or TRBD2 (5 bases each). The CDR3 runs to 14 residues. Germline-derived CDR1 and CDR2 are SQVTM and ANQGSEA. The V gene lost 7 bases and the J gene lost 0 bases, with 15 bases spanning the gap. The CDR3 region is CSEGDGTYQETQYF. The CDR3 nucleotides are TGCAGCGAAGGGGACGGGACGTACCAAGAGACCCAGTACTTC. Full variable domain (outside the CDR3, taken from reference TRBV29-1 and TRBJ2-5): SAVISQKPSRDICQRGTSLTIQCQVDSQVTMMFWYRQQPGQSLTLIATANQGSEATYESGFVIDKFPISRPNLTFSTLTVSNMSPEDSSIYLCSEGDGTYQETQYFGPGTRLLVL.